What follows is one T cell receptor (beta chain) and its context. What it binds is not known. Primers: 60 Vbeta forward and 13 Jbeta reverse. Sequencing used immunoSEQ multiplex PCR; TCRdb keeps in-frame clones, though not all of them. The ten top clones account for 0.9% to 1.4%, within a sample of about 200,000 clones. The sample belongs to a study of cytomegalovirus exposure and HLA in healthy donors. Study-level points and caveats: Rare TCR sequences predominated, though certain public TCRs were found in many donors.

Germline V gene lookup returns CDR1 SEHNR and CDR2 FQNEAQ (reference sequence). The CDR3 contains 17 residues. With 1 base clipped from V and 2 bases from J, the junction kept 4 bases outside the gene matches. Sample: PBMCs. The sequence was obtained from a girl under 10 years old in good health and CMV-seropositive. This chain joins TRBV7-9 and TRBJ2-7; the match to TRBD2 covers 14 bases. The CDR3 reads CASSLEGTSGRTYEQYF. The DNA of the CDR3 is TGTGCCAGCAGCTTAGAGGGGACTAGCGGGAGAACCTACGAGCAGTACTTC.